This T cell receptor beta chain was sequenced during a study of T cell clones after liver transplantation. As for the study in general: Until 12-24 months post-transplant, subjects got standard immunosuppression and no induction. Study-level points and caveats: Donor-reactive sequences fell more than third party-reactive ones, suggesting partial deletion. These preliminary findings come from unstandardized post-transplant sampling times.

The ends lost 6 bases at V and 3 bases at J; junction bases unmatched: 11. The CDR3 is made up of 16 amino acids. Germline values: CDR1 LNHNV, CDR2 YYDKDF (reference sequence). Profiling relied on immunoSEQ multiplex PCR, and the TCRdb table lists in-frame clones only, not all of them. Seen here are more than 95,000 clones, 75% to 85% observed once, and the top ten hold over 0.75%. Worth noting for this clone: Its antigen is currently unknown.

The source of this sequence is a human donor who received a liver transplant. The sample in question was CD4+ T cells from blood, obtained before liver transplant. V is TRBV15 and J is TRBJ2-3; 8 nucleotides agree with TRBD2. The DNA for the CDR3 is TGTGCCACCAGTTCGGGGGGGCTCGGGGTAACAGATACGCAGTATTTT. It specifies CATSSGGLGVTDTQYF. Full variable domain (outside the CDR3, taken from reference TRBV15 and TRBJ2-3): DAMVIQNPRYQVTQFGKPVTLSCSQTLNHNVMYWYQQKSSQAPKLLFHYYDKDFNNEADTPDNFQSRRPNTSFCFLDIRSPGLGDTAMYLCATSSGGLGVTDTQYFGPGTRLTVL.